This T cell receptor (beta chain) was sequenced for a study of blood T cell repertoires in COVID-19. Study-wide context: Sample material is recorded as cDNA or gDNA derived from T cells, B-cell-depleted T cells, or PBMCs.

Trimming removed 1 base at V and 0 bases at J, with 12 bases between. In germline, CDR1 is MDHEN, CDR2 SYDVKM. The CDR3 extends over 16 amino acids. This clone was seen a handful of times. Libraries were prepared by immunoSEQ multiplex PCR; TCRdb keeps only in-frame clonotypes and omits some of them. The data contain 55,000 to 75,000 clones, around 80% of them seen just once; the ten biggest clones take up roughly 9.2%. The origin of this receptor is a human donor in a cohort sampled during active COVID-19. The chain couples TRBV28 to TRBJ1-1; the D is unclear. Sequenced sample: peripheral blood. The CDR3, as DNA: TGTGCCAGCAGTTTATTGAGCTTAGCGATGAACACTGAAGCTTTCTTT. It codes for CASSLLSLAMNTEAFF.